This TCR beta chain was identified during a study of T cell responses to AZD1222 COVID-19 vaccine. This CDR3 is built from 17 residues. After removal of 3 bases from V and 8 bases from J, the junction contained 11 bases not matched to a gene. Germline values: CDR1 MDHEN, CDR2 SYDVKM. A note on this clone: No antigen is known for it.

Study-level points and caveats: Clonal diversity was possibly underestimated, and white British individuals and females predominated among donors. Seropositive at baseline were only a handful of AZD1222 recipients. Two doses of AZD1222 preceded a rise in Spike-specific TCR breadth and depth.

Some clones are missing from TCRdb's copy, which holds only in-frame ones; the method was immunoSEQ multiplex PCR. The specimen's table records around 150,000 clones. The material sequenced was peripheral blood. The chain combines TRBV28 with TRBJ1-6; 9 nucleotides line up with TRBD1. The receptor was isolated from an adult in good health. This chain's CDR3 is CASSFQQGATGYSPLHF. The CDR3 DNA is TGTGCCAGCAGTTTTCAACAGGGGGCGACGGGATATTCACCCCTCCACTTT.